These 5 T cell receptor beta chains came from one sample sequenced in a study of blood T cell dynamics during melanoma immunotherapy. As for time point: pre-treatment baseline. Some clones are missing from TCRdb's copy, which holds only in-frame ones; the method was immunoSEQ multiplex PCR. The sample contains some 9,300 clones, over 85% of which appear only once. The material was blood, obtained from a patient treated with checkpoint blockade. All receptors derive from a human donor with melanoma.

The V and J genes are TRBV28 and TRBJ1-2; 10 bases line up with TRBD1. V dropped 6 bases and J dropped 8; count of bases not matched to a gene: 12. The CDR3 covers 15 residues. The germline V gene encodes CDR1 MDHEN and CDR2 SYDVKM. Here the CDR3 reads CASRPKTGGAGGYTF. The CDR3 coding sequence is TGTGCCAGCAGGCCGAAGACAGGGGGCGCAGGGGGCTACACCTTC.

CDR3 loop: CASSLRLAGDEQYF. CDR3 in DNA: TGTGCCAGCAGCTTAAGGCTAGCGGGAGACGAGCAGTACTTC. The chain links TRBV7-2 to TRBJ2-5; 10 nucleotides align to TRBD2. The end of the DNA fits TRBJ2-7 better, so the J call may be wrong. Germline CDR1 SGHTA, CDR2 FQGNSA. This CDR3 contains 14 residues.

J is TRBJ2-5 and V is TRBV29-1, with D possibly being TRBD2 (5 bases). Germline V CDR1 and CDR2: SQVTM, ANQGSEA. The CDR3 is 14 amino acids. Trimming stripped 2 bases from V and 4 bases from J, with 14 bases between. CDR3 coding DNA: TGCAGCGTTGAACGGGTCGGGGTCGCAGAGACCCAGTACTTC. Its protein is CSVERVGVAETQYF.

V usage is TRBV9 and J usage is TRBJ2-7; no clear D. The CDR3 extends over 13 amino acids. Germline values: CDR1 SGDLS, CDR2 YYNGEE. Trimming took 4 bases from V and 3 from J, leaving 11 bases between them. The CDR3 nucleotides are TGTGCCAGCAGCTCCCAGGACGGCTACGAGCAGTACTTC. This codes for CASSSQDGYEQYF. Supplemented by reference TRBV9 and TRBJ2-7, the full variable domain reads DSGVTQTPKHLITATGQRVTLRCSPRSGDLSVYWYQQSLDQGLQFLIQYYNGEERAKGNILERFSAQQFPDLHSELNLSSLELGDSALYFCASSSQDGYEQYFGPGTRLTVT.

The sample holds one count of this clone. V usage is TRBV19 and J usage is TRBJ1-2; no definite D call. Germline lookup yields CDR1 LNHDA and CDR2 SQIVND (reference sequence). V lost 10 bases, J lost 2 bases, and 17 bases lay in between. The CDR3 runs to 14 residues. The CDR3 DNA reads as TGTGCCACCAAACCCCTTGGCGTCAACTATGGCTACACCTTC. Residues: CATKPLGVNYGYTF.